These 21 T cell receptor beta chains share one sample of origin, sequenced in a study of cytomegalovirus exposure and HLA in healthy donors. This PCR relied on a set of 60 Vbeta primers and 13 Jbeta primers. The table came from immunoSEQ multiplex PCR; TCRdb's copy has only in-frame clones and leaves some out. The sample yields more than 95,000 clones, roughly 78% seen once. Sequenced material: PBMCs. These receptors were taken from a woman between 35 and 50 years old in good health and CMV-seronegative.

This chain uses TRBV18 with TRBJ2-1, with 9 bases lining up with TRBD1. There are 14 residues in the CDR3. Germline V gene data show CDR1 as KGHSH and CDR2 as LQKENI. J lost 6 bases, V lost 2 bases, and 2 bases had no gene match. For the CDR3, the DNA is TGTGCCAGCTCACCATTGACAGGGGGCAATGAGCAGTTCTTC. It yields the protein CASSPLTGGNEQFF.

V gene TRBV7-2 combines with J gene TRBJ2-5; D call uncertain. The CDR3 has 12 residues. V lost 4 bases and J 5 bases, leaving 8 bases between the germline ends. The germline V gene has CDR1 SGHTA and CDR2 FQGNSA. The CDR3 here is CASSSSGETQYF. CDR3 sequence (DNA): TGTGCCAGCAGCTCTAGTGGGGAGACCCAGTACTTC.

This clone has more than one count but fewer than ten. The chain has TRBV4-3 and TRBJ2-7, with D possibly matching TRBD1 (6 bases). The V end lost 4 bases, the J end lost 2 bases, and 15 bases lay between the germline ends. Germline lookup yields CDR1 LGHNA and CDR2 YSLEER. The CDR3 runs 15 residues. CDR3 loop: CASSPDRLGPYEQYF. The CDR3 DNA follows: TGCGCCAGCAGCCCGGACAGACTGGGCCCCTACGAGCAGTACTTC.

The gene calls are TRBV7-3 and TRBJ2-6; TRBD1 matches 7 bases. Germline V CDR1 and CDR2: SGHTA, FQGTGA. This CDR3 is 17 amino acids long. With 5 bases clipped from V and 0 bases from J, the junction kept 7 bases outside the gene matches. In DNA, the CDR3 is TGTGCCAGCAGCCAAAGGACAGGCCGCTCTGGGGCCAACGTCCTGACTTTC. Protein product: CASSQRTGRSGANVLTF.

This clone was found a few times. The chain uses TRBV6-6 and TRBJ2-7, with TRBD2 matching 9 bases. Germline CDR1 is MNHNY and CDR2 is SVGAGI (reference sequence). V lost 2 bases and J lost 2; bases outside the gene matches: 1. The CDR3 has 14 amino acids. CDR3 region: CASSYRLAAYEQYF. CDR3 in DNA: TGTGCCAGCAGTTACCGACTAGCGGCCTACGAGCAGTACTTC.

The J gene is TRBJ2-2, the V gene TRBV6-5; D is perhaps TRBD1 (5 bases). Deletions cut 2 bases from V and 7 bases from J, with 11 bases between. The germline V gene encodes CDR1 MNHEY and CDR2 SVGAGI. There are 14 residues in the CDR3. The CDR3 DNA follows: TGTGCCAGCAGTTACGGCCAGGGTGACGGGGAGCTGTTTTTT. Translation: CASSYGQGDGELFF.

Only one count was recorded for this clone. CDR3 in DNA: TGTGCCAGCACCTTGCGAGGAAACGACTATGGCTACACCTTC. It yields the protein CASTLRGNDYGYTF. V usage is TRBV28 and J usage is TRBJ1-2; no firm D call. There are 14 residues in the CDR3. Trimming removed 7 bases from V and 3 bases from J, with 15 bases in between. Per germline, CDR1 MDHEN and CDR2 SYDVKM.

This clone appeared a few times. The gene calls are TRBV9 and TRBJ2-1; TRBD2 matches at 9 bases. V dropped 1 base and J dropped 10; count of bases not matched to a gene: 12. The CDR3 extends over 16 amino acids. Germline CDR1 reads SGDLS; CDR2 reads YYNGEE. The CDR3: CASSVNSRLAGTEQFF. The CDR3 region has the DNA TGTGCCAGCAGCGTAAATTCCCGGCTAGCGGGAACAGAGCAGTTCTTC. Filled out from reference TRBV9 and TRBJ2-1, the complete variable domain reads DSGVTQTPKHLITATGQRVTLRCSPRSGDLSVYWYQQSLDQGLQFLIQYYNGEERAKGNILERFSAQQFPDLHSELNLSSLELGDSALYFCASSVNSRLAGTEQFFGPGTRLTVL.

This clone was found a few times. V usage is TRBV5-4 and J usage is TRBJ2-1, with D unclear. The germline CDR1 and CDR2 sequences are SGHNT and YYREEE (reference sequence). V lost 4 bases to trimming and J lost 0 bases, with 14 bases between them. This CDR3 spans 16 amino acids. CDR3 coding DNA: TGTGCCAGCAGCCCGCCATTGAGTGACTCCTACAATGAGCAGTTCTTC. Translated, it gives CASSPPLSDSYNEQFF.

This clone was detected a few times. The V call is TRBV9, the J call TRBJ2-3, with 11 nucleotides matching TRBD2. The trim removed 7 bases at V and 5 bases at J, leaving 9 bases unmatched. From germline, CDR1 is SGDLS and CDR2 YYNGEE. CDR3 length: 15 amino acids. The CDR3 reads CASGLAGGPGDTQYF. The CDR3 DNA reads TGTGCCAGCGGCTTAGCGGGAGGGCCGGGAGATACGCAGTATTTT.

The chain couples TRBV15 to TRBJ2-5; D is perhaps TRBD2 (7 bases). V lost 0 bases, J lost 5 bases, and 19 bases lay in between. Germline V gene data show CDR1 as LNHNV and CDR2 as YYDKDF (reference sequence). The CDR3 spans 17 residues. The CDR3 DNA reads TGTGCCACCAGCAGAGATACTAAAGGGGGGGGGACGGAGACCCAGTACTTC. This sequence encodes CATSRDTKGGGTETQYF.

V usage is TRBV7-9 and J usage is TRBJ1-4; no clear D gene. The V end was cut by 5 bases, the J end by 8 bases, with 18 bases between. Germline V gives CDR1 SEHNR, CDR2 FQNEAQ (reference sequence). The length of the CDR3 is 15 residues. The CDR3 protein is CASSRAETRSEKLFF. The CDR3 nucleotides read TGTGCCAGCAGCCGAGCGGAGACGCGTTCGGAAAAACTGTTTTTT.

V usage is TRBV15 and J usage is TRBJ2-7; no definite D call. The germline CDR1 and CDR2 sequences are LNHNV and YYDKDF (reference sequence). The CDR3 covers 13 residues. V lost 0 bases and J 3 bases, leaving 6 bases between the germline ends. CDR3 region: CATSRDLSYEQYF. The CDR3 coding sequence is TGTGCCACCAGCAGAGATTTGAGCTACGAGCAGTACTTC.

V is TRBV2 and J is TRBJ2-7; TRBD1 might be the D (6 bases). The CDR3 is 15 amino acids. Trimming took 6 bases from V and 3 from J, leaving 18 bases between them. The germline CDR1 and CDR2 sequences are SNHLY and FYNNEI. CDR3 sequence: CASRGHGSAGYEQYF. The CDR3 bases are TGTGCCAGCAGGGGACACGGTTCGGCAGGCTACGAGCAGTACTTC.

The chain is built from TRBV29-1 and TRBJ2-5, with unresolved D. The CDR3 is 13 residues long. Trimming pared 1 base from V and 4 bases from J, leaving 10 bases between. Per the germline V gene, CDR1 is SQVTM and CDR2 is ANQGSEA. The CDR3 region is CSVEVVVGETQYF. The CDR3 coding sequence is TGCAGCGTTGAAGTAGTTGTCGGAGAGACCCAGTACTTC.

The count of this clone is one. The chain uses TRBV6-5 and TRBJ1-1; D is possibly TRBD1 (5 bases). The CDR3 runs to 14 residues. V lost 2 bases to trimming and J lost 4 bases, with 11 bases between them. Per germline, CDR1 MNHEY and CDR2 SVGAGI. Written as DNA, the CDR3 is TGTGCCAGCAGTTACGGGGGGATCGGCACTGAAGCTTTCTTT. This encodes CASSYGGIGTEAFF.

The chain employs TRBV6-6 and TRBJ2-2; 9 bases are shared with TRBD1. CDR3 length: 15 amino acids. V shed 10 bases, J shed 4 bases, and the junction held 10 bases outside the gene matches. The germline V gene has CDR1 MNHNY and CDR2 SVGAGI (reference sequence). In DNA form, the CDR3 reads TGTGCCACCACTCGGGGACAGGGCATCACCGGGGAGCTGTTTTTT. As protein: CATTRGQGITGELFF.

This sequence joins TRBV6-1 and TRBJ2-1; 9 nucleotides line up with TRBD2. V trimming: 5 bases; J trimming: 8 bases; junction bases outside the gene matches: 7. CDR1 and CDR2 (germline): MNHNS, SASEGT. This CDR3 region has 14 residues. CDR3 DNA sequence: TGTGCCAGCAGTTTAGCGGGAGAATCGCATGAGCAGTTCTTC. This translates into CASSLAGESHEQFF.

This clone showed up just a few times. This chain connects TRBV4-3 to TRBJ2-7; D is perhaps TRBD1 (5 bases). Germline V lookup: CDR1 LGHNA, CDR2 YSLEER. Between the trimmed V and J ends, which lost 0 bases and 2 bases, there was a span of 17 bases. This CDR3 spans 17 amino acids. The CDR3 region is CASSQETGQGIPYEQYF. DNA for the CDR3: TGCGCCAGCAGCCAAGAAACGGGTCAGGGAATTCCCTACGAGCAGTACTTC.

The rearrangement joins TRBV28 to TRBJ2-6, with unresolved D. This CDR3 region has 15 residues. Trimming left V 4 bases short and J 0 bases short, with 7 bases between. CDR1 is MDHEN, CDR2 SYDVKM, per germline. The CDR3 protein is CASSYLNSGANVLTF. The CDR3 DNA sequence: TGTGCCAGCAGTTACTTAAACTCTGGGGCCAACGTCCTGACTTTC. Together with reference TRBV28 and TRBJ2-6, the CDR3 gives the full variable domain: DVKVTQSSRYLVKRTGEKVFLECVQDMDHENMFWYRQDPGLGLRLIYFSYDVKMKEKGDIPEGYSVSREKKERFSLILESASTNQTSMYLCASSYLNSGANVLTFGAGSRLTVL.

This chain joins TRBV2 and TRBJ1-4; D may be TRBD1 (5 bases). CDR1 and CDR2 from the germline V gene are SNHLY and FYNNEI. CDR3 length: 14 amino acids. The V and J ends lost 3 bases and 6 bases respectively, with 11 bases between them. The CDR3 bases are TGTGCCAGCAGTGAGGGGCTCCGGGATGAAAAACTGTTTTTT. This codes for CASSEGLRDEKLFF.